These T cell receptor beta chains were read from a single sample in a study of T-cell reconstitution after alpha-beta-depleted transplantation in children. One entry per CDR3 protein, called by TCRdb with MiXCR from the PCR reads. Here the sample spans 600,000 to 700,000 distinct CDR3 sequences, less than 15% being singletons. Material: PBMCs, obtained before TCRalphabeta/CD19-depleted stem cell transplant. These receptors all come from a girl aged 2 to 9 with congenital amegakaryocytic thrombocytopenia, due to receive a stem cell transplant. Each CDR3 is given with its conserved first and last residue. The order of the fields is V gene, D gene, clone size, J gene, CDR3 protein, CDR3 DNA. A D gene is named only where the DNA matches it firmly. The listing skips clone size in some rows; elsewhere it reads once, few, many or a size class.

TRBV20-1	.	.	TRBJ1-1	CSARAPEWANTEAFF	TGCAGTGCTAGAGCCCCGGAGTGGGCGAACACTGAAGCTTTCTTT
TRBV20-1	.	many	TRBJ2-3	CSGLGTRERGTDTQYF	TGCAGTGGGCTAGGAACGAGGGAGAGAGGCACAGATACGCAGTATTTT
TRBV24-1	TRBD1	.	TRBJ2-3	CATSDPGQSDTQYF	TGTGCCACCAGTGACCCGGGACAGTCAGATACGCAGTATTTT
TRBV5-1	TRBD2	.	TRBJ2-5	CASFAGDQETQYF	TGCGCCAGCTTCGCGGGAGACCAAGAGACCCAGTACTTC
TRBV29-1	.	many	TRBJ2-1	CSVVGSSYNEQFF	TGCAGCGTTGTAGGGAGCTCCTACAATGAGCAGTTCTTC
TRBV15	.	many	TRBJ2-1	CATSSYTQGLNNEQFF	TGTGCCACCAGCAGTTATACTCAGGGGTTAAACAATGAGCAGTTCTTC
TRBV3-1	.	.	TRBJ2-5	CASSQARQETQYF	TGTGCCAGCAGCCAAGCGCGTCAAGAGACCCAGTACTTC
TRBV12-3/TRBV12-4	.	many	TRBJ2-5	CASSFIADTQYF	TGTGCCAGCAGTTTCATCGCCGACACCCAGTACTTC
TRBV5-1	.	.	TRBJ2-1	CASSLAHQVEGYNEQFF	TGCGCCAGCAGCTTGGCCCACCAAGTTGAGGGCTACAATGAGCAGTTCTTC
TRBV29-1	TRBD1	many	TRBJ2-4	CSADRGSNIQYF	TGCAGCGCGGACAGGGGTTCAAACATTCAGTACTTC
TRBV29-1	.	few	TRBJ1-2	CSVEGDVSYGYTF	TGCAGCGTTGAGGGGGACGTCTCCTATGGCTACACCTTC
TRBV6-1	TRBD1	many	TRBJ2-7	CASSPTGQGYYEQYF	TGTGCCAGCAGTCCTACTGGACAGGGTTACTACGAGCAGTACTTC
TRBV7-2	TRBD2	.	TRBJ2-7	CASSPTNGLAAYEQYF	TGTGCCAGCAGCCCCACAAACGGACTAGCGGCCTACGAGCAGTACTTC